Following are 6 T cell receptor beta chains from one sample sequenced in a study of chemoradiotherapy in HPV16-positive cancers. TCRdb keeps only in-frame clones here, not all; method: immunoSEQ multiplex PCR. The table shows 8,000 or so clones, with about four fifths occurring only once. Sample: blood, taken from a patient who underwent chemoradiotherapy. The receptors derive from a human donor with HPV-associated anogenital cancer.

The chain joins TRBV5-6 to TRBJ1-5; tentative D call: TRBD1 (5 bases). Trimming removed 0 bases from V and 7 bases from J, with 14 bases in between. CDR3 length: 15 residues. In germline, CDR1 is SGHDT, CDR2 YYEEEE. The CDR3 sequence is CASSLGDGPPQPQHF. DNA for the CDR3: TGTGCCAGCAGCTTGGGGGACGGACCTCCACAGCCCCAGCATTTT.

The chain is built from TRBV28 and TRBJ1-2; 8 bases match TRBD1. The CDR3 is 12 amino acids. Germline loops: CDR1 MDHEN, CDR2 SYDVKM. J gave up 4 bases and V 6 bases, and 1 base lay outside the gene matches. The CDR3 DNA reads as TGTGCCAGCAGAACAGGGGGCTATGGCTACACCTTC. It encodes CASRTGGYGYTF.

The chain employs TRBV6-5 and TRBJ1-1; D is ambiguous. There are 13 residues in the CDR3. The germline V gene has CDR1 MNHEY and CDR2 SVGAGI. Trimming cost V 7 bases and J 6 bases, with 15 bases left between them. The CDR3 reads CASTIRRKAEAFF. CDR3 DNA: TGTGCCAGCACCATACGAAGGAAGGCTGAAGCTTTCTTT.

V and J are TRBV29-1 and TRBJ1-2; D uncertain. CDR3 size: 12 residues. V was shortened by 0 bases and J by 6 bases, with 8 bases between the two germline ends. The germline CDR1 and CDR2 sequences are SQVTM and ANQGSEA. CDR3 DNA: TGCAGCGTTGAAGATAGGGCAGATGGCTACACCTTC. As protein: CSVEDRADGYTF.

The rearrangement uses TRBV2 and TRBJ1-1; the D gene is possibly TRBD1 (5 bases). CDR1 is SNHLY, CDR2 FYNNEI, per germline. This CDR3 comprises 13 residues. V was shortened by 11 bases and J by 4 bases, with 17 bases between the two germline ends. CDR3 residues: CAVRGRLTTEAFF. CDR3 sequence (DNA): TGTGCCGTGCGGGGGAGGTTGACCACTGAAGCTTTCTTT.

V is TRBV19 and J is TRBJ1-2; D remains unclear. CDR1 and CDR2 (germline): LNHDA, SQIVND (reference sequence). Deletions cut 3 bases from V and 3 bases from J, with 8 bases between. The CDR3 covers 13 residues. The CDR3 bases are TGTGCCAGTAGTATTAAGGTTGACTATGGCTACACCTTC. It is translated as CASSIKVDYGYTF.